This TCR beta chain was documented in a study of T cell clones after liver transplantation. For the study at large: TCRbeta sequencing after a pre-transplant mixed lymphocyte reaction identified graft-donor-reactive clones, later tracked in post-transplant blood.

CDR3 size: 15 residues. The germline gives CDR1 SGHTA, CDR2 FQGTGA. Only in-frame clones appear in the TCRdb table, and some are missing; sequencing was by immunoSEQ multiplex PCR. The sample has 15,000 or so clones, approximately 77% seen once; the top ten hold roughly 28%. Note on this clone: A read error may produce the germline difference seen at one junction end. Other nucleotide sequences from this sample produce the same CDR3.

Sequences were derived from CD8+ T cells from blood, sampled around 48 months after liver transplant. The rearrangement joins TRBV7-3 to TRBJ1-1, with D possibly TRBD1 on 5 matching bases. This sequence was found in a human patient who received a liver transplant. The graft donor may account for some of the T cells. The CDR3: CASSLGTGMNTEAFF. CDR3 DNA sequence: TGCGCCAGCAGCCTGGGGACCGGGATGAACACTGAAGCTTTCTTT.